A single TCR beta chain is shown here with its context. Per germline, CDR1 SGHRS and CDR2 YFSETQ. The V end lost 3 bases, the J end lost 7 bases, and 11 bases lay between the germline ends. This CDR3 comprises 14 residues. Sequencing used immunoSEQ multiplex PCR; TCRdb keeps in-frame clones, though not all of them. In the table there are 1.5 million to 2.5 million clones, around 96% of which are singletons. CD45RO-negative, CCR7-positively selected cells formed the naive CD8 fraction, excluding terminally differentiated effector memory CD45RA+ cells. The sample comes from a study of shared clonotypes between healthy human individuals.

The J gene is TRBJ1-6, the V gene TRBV5-1, with D perhaps matching TRBD1 (6 bases). Sequencing was done on a sample of naive CD8+ T cells sorted from blood. The receptor comes from a man aged 18 to 30 in good health. CDR3 DNA: TGCGCCAGCAGCTCCGGACAGACCAATTCACCCCTCCACTTT. This codes for CASSSGQTNSPLHF.